This T cell receptor beta chain was sequenced in a study of regulatory T cells in long-lasting Graves disease. The germline V gene encodes CDR1 SGHTA and CDR2 FQGNSA. V was clipped by 4 bases and J by 5 bases; unmatched bases: 14. The CDR3 runs to 16 residues. According to the study, TCR beta libraries were built with iRepertoire HTBI primers and CDR3-region Arm-PCR. Original handling: Sequenced samples collectively carried 60 to 75 TRBV and 14 TRBJ segments. Using its own MiXCR run on the multiplex PCR reads, TCRdb lists one record per CDR3 protein. TCRdb, not the original authors, processed these V and J calls. The data hold 400,000 to 550,000 distinct CDR3 sequences, with about 17% observed a single time. In its sample, this clonotype was seen many times. Its target is not known. Broader study findings: Accuracy could have been hurt by small sample size.

Time point of the sample: newly diagnosed GD, antithyroid drugs for less than 3 months. PBMC RNA served as the TCR library source. These data were likewise used in another study, on T cells in Graves' hyperthyroidism and ophthalmopathy. That source reports: With the HTBI primer set, the TCR CDR3 went through a first round of RT-PCR.

The sample consisted of peripheral blood mononuclear cells (PBMCs), taken at new diagnosis, from a patient treated with antithyroid drugs. This sequence originates from a woman in her thirties with Graves disease. The genes are TRBV7-2 and TRBJ2-7; 7 bases line up with TRBD2. The CDR3 nucleotides read TGTGCCAGCAGCTCGAGCGGGATCATCCTAGGTAACGAGCAGTACTTC. Encoded protein: CASSSSGIILGNEQYF.